This T cell receptor beta chain came from a study of neurological immune-mediated disorders (dated by TCRdb to about 2019). Regarding the complete study: Among the approximately 34 multiple sclerosis patients, relapsing-remitting MS accounted for 31 and secondary progressive MS accounted for 3. The study compared peripheral blood TCR-beta repertoires of HTLV-I-associated myelopathy (HAM/TSP) patients, multiple sclerosis patients and healthy controls using UMI-based sequencing. Alongside PBMC samples, the set of some 97 TCR-beta libraries contained longitudinal samples, technical triplicates, and paired CD4+ and CD8+ T-cell subsets that had been sorted. The cohort included 60 to 70 subjects: 14 with HAM/TSP, approximately 35 with multiple sclerosis, and around 20 healthy controls.

Study-level results and caveats: No identical CDR3 amino acid sequences were found to be shared among expanded clones across subjects, suggesting that TCR-beta repertoires were private in all groups. In phylogenetic analysis, the repertoires of 18 of 34 MS patients grouped into a cluster of related CDR3 sequences, which suggests a possible signature at the repertoire level. TCR clonal expansion was greatest in HAM/TSP patients and smallest in MS patients, who ranked below even healthy controls. The MS cluster showed no association with clinical or MRI features, and the authors stated that larger cohorts are needed.

To synthesize cDNA, template-switch 5'RACE was performed with a primer carrying a 10-nucleotide random unique molecular identifier so that each TCR transcript was tagged. Every sequencing run yielded over 200 million TCR-beta sequences covering 15-18 subjects. The RNeasy kit was used to extract total RNA. The KAPA Real-time Library Amplification kit was used to amplify TCR-beta VDJ regions with primers for the TCR constant region and the 5'RACE anchor. Sample indexes and Illumina adaptors were added in a first PCR, and a second PCR then increased library yield. After Ampure bead purification, the TCR product of roughly 650 bp was size-selected on a 2% E-gel SizeSelection system. Before pooling, libraries had their quality checked on a Bioanalyzer, their concentration measured with Qubit, and their quantity determined with the Kapa Library Quantification kit. An Illumina HiSeq 2500 sequenced the libraries paired-end 2 x 150 bp. To increase sequence diversity, about 25-31% phiX was spiked into each library pool. Under the source paper's analysis protocol: Quality-filtered reads were processed with the UMI-based MiGEC pipeline, and over 80% of raw TCR sequences were removed by the MiGEC pipeline during error correction. VDJ genes were aligned to IMGT germline references, and each clonotype was defined by a unique CDR3 amino acid sequence together with V-J genes. Clonal expansion, Shannon diversity, and CDR3 relatedness (CalcPairwiseDistances, ClusterSamples) were evaluated with VDJtools, and phylogenetic trees were built with CLCbio workbench. Expanded clones were defined as having at least 8 unique UMIs, based on coefficient-of-variation modelling across technical triplicates. TCRdb redid the processing of the public reads, applying fastp at Q25 and MiXCR, and retained in-frame beta chains. Under each unique CDR3 protein, matching rows form one entry showing the most common genes and DNA. TCRdb's processing, not the study's, gives the V and J calls here. The sample records about 70,000 distinct CDR3 sequences, 2.5% to 4% of which are singletons. More than 4% of the sample is held by the ten biggest clonotypes.

Unsorted PBMC libraries were generated from 2 million PBMCs stored in RNAlater at -80 °C until RNA extraction. Multiple sclerosis patients were enrolled in a US clinical protocol evaluating disease progression by magnetic resonance imaging. PBMCs were separated from peripheral blood using Ficoll-Hypaque density gradient centrifugation and then cryopreserved in liquid nitrogen. This clonotype was detected ten times or more. Its antigen has not been determined. No base-level quality is on record; no much larger clone is a single base apart. This TCR was sampled from a woman aged 45-65 years with multiple sclerosis. Sequenced material: PBMCs.

Here is the DNA: TGTGCCAGCAGCTTGGGGCAGGGGGCGATACAGCCCCAGCATTTT. Its coded protein is CASSLGQGAIQPQHF. The rearranged chain carries TRBV11-2 and TRBJ1-5; TRBD1 fits 8 bases in the junction. V is cut back by 3 bases and J by 7 bases, with 8 bases in the junction unmatched. The CDR3 goes from the cysteine to the phenylalanine over 15 residues. This entry keeps only the CDR3 DNA: 45 bases, framed from base 1. Based on the germline V gene, the CDR1 and CDR2 sequences are SGHAT and FQNNGV.